Reported below is one T cell receptor (beta chain). Its antigen is unidentified. The source of the sample is a study of identical twins. Germline V gene sequence: CDR1 SGHNT, CDR2 YYREEE (reference sequence). The CDR3 extends over 13 amino acids. V was cut by 3 bases and J by 5 bases, with 10 bases left in between. Template switching created a universal primer site, and the cDNA included unique molecular identifiers. TCRdb reanalysed the 5' RACE reads using MiXCR and keeps one entry per CDR3 protein. The sample lists about 240,000 distinct CDR3 sequences; 10% to 13% were seen once. Study results and caveats: For cord blood, abundant beta clonotypes had fewer insertions, unlike memory repertoires, which showed none. The study reached conclusions through statistical analysis that was cross-sectional, not following the same donors.

Sequenced: memory T cells sorted from blood. This TCR came from a man aged 45-60 years in good health. The chain combines TRBV5-4 with TRBJ2-3; D is uncertain. CDR3 protein: CASSSPAQDTQYF. In DNA, the CDR3 is TGTGCCAGCAGCTCGCCCGCACAAGATACGCAGTATTTT.